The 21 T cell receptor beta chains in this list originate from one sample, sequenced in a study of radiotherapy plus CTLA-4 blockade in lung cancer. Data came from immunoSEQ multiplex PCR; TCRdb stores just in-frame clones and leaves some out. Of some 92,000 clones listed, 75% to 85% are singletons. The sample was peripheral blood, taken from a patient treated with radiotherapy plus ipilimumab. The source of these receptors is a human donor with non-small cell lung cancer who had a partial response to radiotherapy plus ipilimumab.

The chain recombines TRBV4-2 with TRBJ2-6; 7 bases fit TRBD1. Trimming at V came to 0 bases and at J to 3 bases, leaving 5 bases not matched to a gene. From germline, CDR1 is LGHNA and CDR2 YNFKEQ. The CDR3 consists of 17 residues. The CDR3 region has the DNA TGTGCCAGCAGCCAAGATCGGACAGGTTTTGGGGCCAACGTCCTGACTTTC. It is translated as CASSQDRTGFGANVLTF.

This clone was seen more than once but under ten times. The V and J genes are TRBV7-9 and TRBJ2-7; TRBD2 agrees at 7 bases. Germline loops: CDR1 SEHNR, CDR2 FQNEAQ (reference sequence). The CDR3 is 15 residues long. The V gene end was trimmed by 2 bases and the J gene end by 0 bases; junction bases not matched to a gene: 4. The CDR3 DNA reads TGTGCCAGCAGCTTAACCGGGGGGAGCTCCTACGAGCAGTACTTC. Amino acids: CASSLTGGSSYEQYF.

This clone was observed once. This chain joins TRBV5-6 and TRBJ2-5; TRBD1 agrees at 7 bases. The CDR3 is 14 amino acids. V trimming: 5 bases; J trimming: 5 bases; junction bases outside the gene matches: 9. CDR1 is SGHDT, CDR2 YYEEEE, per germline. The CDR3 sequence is CASRGAQGYETQYF. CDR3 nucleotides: TGTGCCAGCAGGGGGGCACAGGGGTATGAGACCCAGTACTTC.

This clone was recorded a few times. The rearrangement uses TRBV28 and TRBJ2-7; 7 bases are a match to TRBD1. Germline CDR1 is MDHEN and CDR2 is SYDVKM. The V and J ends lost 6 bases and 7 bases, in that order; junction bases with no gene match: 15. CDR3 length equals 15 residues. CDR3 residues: CASSLGTDGAWEQYF. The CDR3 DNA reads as TGTGCCAGCAGCTTAGGGACAGACGGAGCGTGGGAGCAGTACTTC.

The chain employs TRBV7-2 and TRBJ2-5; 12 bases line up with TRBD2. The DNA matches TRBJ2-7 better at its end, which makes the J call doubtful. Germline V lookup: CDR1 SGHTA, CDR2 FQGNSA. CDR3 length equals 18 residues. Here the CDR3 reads CASSLRSLAGGPPYEQYF. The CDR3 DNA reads TGTGCCAGCAGCTTACGGTCTCTAGCGGGAGGGCCCCCCTACGAGCAGTACTTC.

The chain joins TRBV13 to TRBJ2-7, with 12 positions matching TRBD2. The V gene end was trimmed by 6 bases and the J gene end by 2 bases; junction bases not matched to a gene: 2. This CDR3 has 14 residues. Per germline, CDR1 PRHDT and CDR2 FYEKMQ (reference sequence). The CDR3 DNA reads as TGTGCCAGCAGAGCTAGCGGGAGGGCCTACGAGCAGTACTTC. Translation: CASRASGRAYEQYF.

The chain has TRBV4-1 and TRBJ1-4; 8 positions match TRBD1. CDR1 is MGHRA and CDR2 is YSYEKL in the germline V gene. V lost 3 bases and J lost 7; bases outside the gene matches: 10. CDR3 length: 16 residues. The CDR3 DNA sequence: TGCGCCAGCAGCCAGACCGCGGACAGGGATGGTGAAAAACTGTTTTTT. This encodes CASSQTADRDGEKLFF.

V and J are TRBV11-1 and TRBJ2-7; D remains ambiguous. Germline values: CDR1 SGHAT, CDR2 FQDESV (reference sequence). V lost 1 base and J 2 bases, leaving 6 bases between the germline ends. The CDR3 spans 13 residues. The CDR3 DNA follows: TGTGCCAGCAGCTTAGAGGAGACCTACGAGCAGTACTTC. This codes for CASSLEETYEQYF.

The DNA of the CDR3 is TGTGCCAGCAGTGGACAGGGGGTGGCCTACGAGCAGTACTTC. This gives the protein CASSGQGVAYEQYF. This rearrangement joins TRBV28 to TRBJ2-7; 10 bases map to TRBD1. The CDR3 runs to 14 residues. Trimming took 5 bases from V and 2 from J; bases not matched to a gene: 3. Germline CDR1 MDHEN, CDR2 SYDVKM.

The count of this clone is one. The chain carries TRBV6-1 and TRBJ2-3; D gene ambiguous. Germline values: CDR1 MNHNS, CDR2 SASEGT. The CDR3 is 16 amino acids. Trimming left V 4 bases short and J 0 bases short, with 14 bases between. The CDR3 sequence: CASSASSARSTDTQYF. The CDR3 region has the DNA TGTGCCAGCAGTGCCTCCTCCGCGCGTAGCACAGATACGCAGTATTTT.

CDR3: CASSLAAFTDTQYF. CDR3 bases: TGTGCCAGCAGCTTAGCGGCATTCACAGATACGCAGTATTTT. The chain carries TRBV7-2 and TRBJ2-3; D gene uncertain. The CDR3 loop spans 14 amino acids. V lost 0 bases to trimming and J lost 2 bases, with 6 bases between them. The germline gives CDR1 SGHTA, CDR2 FQGNSA. The whole variable domain, remainder taken from reference TRBV7-2 and TRBJ2-3, is GAGVSQSPSNKVTEKGKDVELRCDPISGHTALYWYRQSLGQGLEFLIYFQGNSAPDKSGLPSDRFSAERTGGSVSTLTIQRTQQEDSAVYLCASSLAAFTDTQYFGPGTRLTVL.

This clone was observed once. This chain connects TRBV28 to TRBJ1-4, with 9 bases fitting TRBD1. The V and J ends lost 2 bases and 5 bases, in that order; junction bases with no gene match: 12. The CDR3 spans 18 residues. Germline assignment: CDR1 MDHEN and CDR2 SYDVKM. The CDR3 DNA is TGTGCCAGCAGTTTAGGAATCGCAAGGACAGGGGTAAATGAAAAACTGTTTTTT. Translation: CASSLGIARTGVNEKLFF.

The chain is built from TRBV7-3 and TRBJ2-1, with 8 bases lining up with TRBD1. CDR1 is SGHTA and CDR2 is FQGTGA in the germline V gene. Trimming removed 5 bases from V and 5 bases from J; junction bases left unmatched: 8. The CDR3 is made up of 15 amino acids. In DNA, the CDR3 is TGTGCCAGCAGCCTCGGACAGGGTGGGCACAATGAGCAGTTCTTC. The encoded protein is CASSLGQGGHNEQFF.

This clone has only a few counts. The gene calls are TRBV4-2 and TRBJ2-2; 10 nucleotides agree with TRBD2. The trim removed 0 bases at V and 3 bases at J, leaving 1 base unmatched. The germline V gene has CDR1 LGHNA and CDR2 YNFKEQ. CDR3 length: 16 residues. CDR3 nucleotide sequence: TGTGCCAGCAGCCAAGATCTAGCGGGAGACACCGGGGAGCTGTTTTTT. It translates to CASSQDLAGDTGELFF.

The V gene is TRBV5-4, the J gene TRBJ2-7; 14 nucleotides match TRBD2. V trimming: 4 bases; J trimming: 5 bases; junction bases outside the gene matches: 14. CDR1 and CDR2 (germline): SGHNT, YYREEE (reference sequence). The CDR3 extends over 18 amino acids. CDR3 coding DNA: TGTGCCAGCAGCCCCGGACTAGCGGGAGGCACACTTAGCCACGAGCAGTACTTC. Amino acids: CASSPGLAGGTLSHEQYF.

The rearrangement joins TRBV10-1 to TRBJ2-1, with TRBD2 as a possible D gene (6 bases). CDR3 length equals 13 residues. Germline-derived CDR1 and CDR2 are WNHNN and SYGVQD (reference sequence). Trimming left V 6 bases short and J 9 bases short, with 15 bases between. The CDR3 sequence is CASSVVGGSEQFF. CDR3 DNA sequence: TGCGCCAGCAGCGTGGTCGGGGGTAGTGAGCAGTTCTTC.

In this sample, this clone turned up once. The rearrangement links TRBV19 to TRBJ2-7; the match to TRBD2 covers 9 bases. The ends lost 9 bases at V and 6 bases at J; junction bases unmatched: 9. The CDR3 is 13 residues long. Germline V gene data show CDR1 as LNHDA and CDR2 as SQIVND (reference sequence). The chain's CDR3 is CASRLGLAGEQYF. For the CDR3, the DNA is TGTGCCAGCAGACTGGGACTAGCAGGCGAGCAGTACTTC.

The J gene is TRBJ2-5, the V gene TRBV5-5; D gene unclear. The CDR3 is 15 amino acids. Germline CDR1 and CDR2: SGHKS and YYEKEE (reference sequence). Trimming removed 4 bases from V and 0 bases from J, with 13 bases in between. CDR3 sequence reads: CASSRVPTYQETQYF. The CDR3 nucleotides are TGTGCCAGCAGCCGGGTCCCTACGTACCAAGAGACCCAGTACTTC.

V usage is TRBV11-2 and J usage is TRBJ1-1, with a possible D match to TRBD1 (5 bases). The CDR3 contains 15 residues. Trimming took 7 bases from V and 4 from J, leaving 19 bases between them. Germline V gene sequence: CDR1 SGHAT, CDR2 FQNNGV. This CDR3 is CASTTMGGKGTEAFF. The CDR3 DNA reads TGTGCCAGCACCACGATGGGGGGGAAGGGCACTGAAGCTTTCTTT.

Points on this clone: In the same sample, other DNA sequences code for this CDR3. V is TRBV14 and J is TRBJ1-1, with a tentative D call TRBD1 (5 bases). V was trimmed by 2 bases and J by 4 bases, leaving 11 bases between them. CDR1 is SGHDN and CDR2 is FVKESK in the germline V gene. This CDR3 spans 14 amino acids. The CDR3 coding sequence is TGTGCCAGCAGCCAACTTCCGGGGGGCACTGAAGCTTTCTTT. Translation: CASSQLPGGTEAFF.

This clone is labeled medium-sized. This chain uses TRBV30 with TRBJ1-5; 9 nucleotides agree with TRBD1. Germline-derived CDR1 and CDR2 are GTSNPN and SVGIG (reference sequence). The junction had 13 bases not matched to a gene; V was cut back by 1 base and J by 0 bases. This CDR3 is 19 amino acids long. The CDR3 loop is CAWSAPRTGVPYSNQPQHF. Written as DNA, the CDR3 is TGTGCCTGGAGTGCCCCAAGGACAGGGGTCCCTTATAGCAATCAGCCCCAGCATTTT.